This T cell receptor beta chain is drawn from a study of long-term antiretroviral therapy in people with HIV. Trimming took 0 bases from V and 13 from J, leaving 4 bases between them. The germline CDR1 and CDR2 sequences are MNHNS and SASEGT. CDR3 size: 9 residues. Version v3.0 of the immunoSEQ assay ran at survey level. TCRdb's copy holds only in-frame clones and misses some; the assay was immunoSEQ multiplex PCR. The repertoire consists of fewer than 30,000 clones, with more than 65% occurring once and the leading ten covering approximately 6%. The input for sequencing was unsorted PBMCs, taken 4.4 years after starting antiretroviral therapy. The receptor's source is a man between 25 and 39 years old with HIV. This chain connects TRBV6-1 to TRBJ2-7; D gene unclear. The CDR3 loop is CASSEARYF. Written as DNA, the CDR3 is TGTGCCAGCAGTGAAGCCAGATACTTC.